The subject of this entry is one T cell receptor beta chain. Per the germline V gene, CDR1 is LNHDA and CDR2 is SQIVND (reference sequence). Losses at the gene ends were 1 base for V and 4 bases for J; bases not matched to a gene: 6. There are 15 residues in the CDR3. This record belongs to a study of blood T cell repertoires in COVID-19. Looking at the study overall: Collection of acute and convalescent COVID-19 samples took place in the United States, Italy and Spain. PBMCs, B-cell-depleted T cells, or T cells provided the cDNA or gDNA that made up the material.

Authors' analysis steps: How many nucleated cells were present was estimated from reference gene primer amplification. Sequencing was performed with immunoSEQ multiplex PCR; in TCRdb, only in-frame clones are kept and a portion is missing. V and J calls and clone size are given by that table; D and trimming were obtained from the DNA. The sample includes 90,000 to 130,000 clones, 60% to 80% seen only once; the top ten take 16%. This TCR came from a woman of 80 years or more with active or convalescent COVID-19. The chain joins TRBV19 to TRBJ2-7, with 8 bases fitting TRBD2. Sequenced input: peripheral blood. The DNA for the CDR3 is TGTGCCAGTAGTATAGCCGCGGGAGGTACTTACGAGCAGTACTTC. Protein: CASSIAAGGTYEQYF.